The 20 T cell receptor beta chains given below trace back to one sample, sequenced in a study of cytomegalovirus exposure and HLA in healthy donors. In the PCR, 60 Vbeta and 13 Jbeta primers were used. The protocol was immunoSEQ multiplex PCR, while the TCRdb copy is restricted to in-frame clones and leaves out a portion. The sample consists of roughly 140,000 clones, roughly 80% of them appearing once. Sequencing used PBMCs. Source of these receptors: a male donor in good health and CMV-seronegative.

This chain joins TRBV19 and TRBJ2-2; 8 bases are shared with TRBD1. V was pared by 7 bases and J by 9 bases, with 10 bases of the junction left unmatched. Germline-derived CDR1 and CDR2 are LNHDA and SQIVND (reference sequence). This CDR3 contains 14 residues. CDR3 loop: CASKRHRGDRELFF. CDR3 DNA: TGTGCCAGTAAAAGGCACAGGGGGGACCGGGAGCTGTTTTTT.

This clone has a single count. The rearrangement uses TRBV4-1 and TRBJ2-3; D gene ambiguous. V was shortened by 4 bases and J by 0 bases, with 17 bases between the two germline ends. Germline V lookup: CDR1 MGHRA, CDR2 YSYEKL. There are 17 residues in the CDR3. CDR3 DNA: TGCGCCAGCAGCCTTTTCGGCGGCACTTCTAGCACAGATACGCAGTATTTT. It translates to CASSLFGGTSSTDTQYF.

The genes are TRBV18 and TRBJ2-7; 9 nucleotides align to TRBD1. The CDR3 length is 16 residues. V trimming: 3 bases; J trimming: 1 base; junction bases outside the gene matches: 7. Germline-derived CDR1 and CDR2 are KGHSH and LQKENI. The CDR3 sequence is CASSPWSGTGSYEQYF. CDR3 nucleotides: TGTGCCAGCTCACCGTGGTCCGGGACAGGGTCCTACGAGCAGTACTTC.

The chain combines TRBV27 with TRBJ1-2; D call uncertain. The CDR3 totals 18 residues. Trimming removed 0 bases at V and 1 base at J, with 18 bases between. Looked up from germline, CDR1 is MNHEY and CDR2 is SMNVEV (reference sequence). The CDR3 sequence is CASSLSRGEGLFNYGYTF. In DNA form, the CDR3 reads TGTGCCAGCAGTTTATCGCGGGGAGAAGGCCTCTTTAACTATGGCTACACCTTC.

V gene TRBV2 combines with J gene TRBJ2-1; 7 nucleotides line up with TRBD1. Germline V gene sequence: CDR1 SNHLY, CDR2 FYNNEI. The CDR3 covers 15 residues. V shed 6 bases and J 4 bases; nucleotides not matched to a gene: 9. The CDR3 sequence: CASREDRSLYNEQFF. Written as DNA, the CDR3 is TGTGCCAGCAGAGAGGACAGGAGTCTTTACAATGAGCAGTTCTTC.

This chain links TRBV9 with TRBJ1-2, with TRBD1 matching 9 bases. J was trimmed by 8 bases and V by 4 bases; bases with no gene match: 9. The germline V gene encodes CDR1 SGDLS and CDR2 YYNGEE. CDR3 length: 14 residues. CDR3 in amino acids: CASSLDRGYGGYTF. The CDR3 DNA follows: TGTGCCAGCAGCCTAGACAGGGGGTACGGAGGCTACACCTTC.

The chain couples TRBV19 to TRBJ2-5; 7 nucleotides agree with TRBD1. Judging by the DNA end, TRBJ2-7 fits better; the J call may be wrong. The CDR3 is 13 residues long. CDR1 and CDR2 from the germline V gene are LNHDA and SQIVND (reference sequence). The CDR3: CASSGDRVYEQYF. The DNA of the CDR3 is TGTGCCAGTAGCGGTGACAGGGTGTACGAGCAGTACTTC.

Concerning this clone: An end of the junction does not agree with germline; a read error may underlie this. Different DNA sequences within this sample yield the same CDR3. The J gene is TRBJ1-2, the V gene TRBV2, with D maybe TRBD1 (6 bases). This CDR3 comprises 13 residues. In germline, CDR1 is SNHLY, CDR2 FYNNEI. The CDR3 nucleotides read TGTGCCAGCAGTGAAGTGGAAACGGGGGGCTACACTTTC. It yields the protein CASSEVETGGYTF.

The chain links TRBV29-1 to TRBJ2-3; D might be TRBD2 (5 bases). CDR3 size: 12 residues. V lost 4 bases, J lost 3 bases, and 8 bases lay in between. Germline V gives CDR1 SQVTM, CDR2 ANQGSEA. Here the CDR3 DNA reads TGCAGCGTTGGGCCGGGGACAGATACGCAGTATTTT. It yields the protein CSVGPGTDTQYF.

The J gene is TRBJ1-1, the V gene TRBV7-9; possibly TRBD1 for D (5 bases). This CDR3 spans 13 amino acids. Germline V lookup: CDR1 SEHNR, CDR2 FQNEAQ (reference sequence). Deletions cut 6 bases from V and 5 bases from J, with 13 bases between. CDR3 DNA sequence: TGTGCCAGCAGACATCTTGGGGGGACTGAAGCTTTCTTT. It encodes CASRHLGGTEAFF. The complete variable domain, with remaining parts taken from reference TRBV7-9 and TRBJ1-1, reads DTGVSQNPRHKITKRGQNVTFRCDPISEHNRLYWYRQTLGQGPEFLTYFQNEAQLEKSRLLSDRFSAERPKGSFSTLEIQRTEQGDSAMYLCASRHLGGTEAFFGQGTRLTVV.

The gene calls are TRBV6-6 and TRBJ2-3; D is undetermined. The germline gives CDR1 MNHNY, CDR2 SVGAGI (reference sequence). Trimming cost V 2 bases and J 1 base, with 7 bases left between them. CDR3 length: 14 residues. CDR3 residues: CASSYGTGTDTQYF. The CDR3 DNA is TGTGCCAGCAGTTACGGTACAGGCACAGATACGCAGTATTTT.

This rearrangement joins TRBV7-8 to TRBJ1-3; D perhaps matches TRBD1 (6 bases). Germline V gene data show CDR1 as SGHVS and CDR2 as FQNEAQ. The CDR3 totals 15 residues. The ends were cut back, 2 bases at V and 0 bases at J, with 8 bases in the middle. In DNA form, the CDR3 reads TGTGCCAGCAGCTTATTAGGGGGCTCTGGAAACACCATATATTTT. Its translation is CASSLLGGSGNTIYF. Filled out from reference TRBV7-8 and TRBJ1-3, the complete variable domain reads GAGVSQSPRYKVAKRGQDVALRCDPISGHVSLFWYQQALGQGPEFLTYFQNEAQLDKSGLPSDRFFAERPEGSVSTLKIQRTQQEDSAVYLCASSLLGGSGNTIYFGEGSWLTVV.

In the case of this clone: This CDR3 is also generated by other DNA sequences in the sample. The chain is built from TRBV11-2 and TRBJ1-6, with a tentative D call TRBD1 (5 bases). Trimming removed 5 bases at V and 9 bases at J, with 17 bases between. The CDR3 totals 15 residues. The germline V gene has CDR1 SGHAT and CDR2 FQNNGV. The DNA for the CDR3 is TGTGCCAGCAGCCTAGCGTTGAACCAGGGTTCACCCCTCCACTTT. Translating it yields CASSLALNQGSPLHF.

The chain links TRBV14 to TRBJ2-7; D is ambiguous. The CDR3 loop spans 15 amino acids. Germline V CDR1 and CDR2: SGHDN, FVKESK. V lost 4 bases and J lost 0, with 13 bases in between. The CDR3 spells CASSLMGFSSYEQYF. The CDR3 bases are TGTGCCAGCAGCCTTATGGGCTTTAGCTCCTACGAGCAGTACTTC.

V gene TRBV19 combines with J gene TRBJ2-2, with 9 nucleotides matching TRBD1. CDR3 size: 15 residues. The V and J ends lost 5 bases and 0 bases, in that order; junction bases with no gene match: 1. Looked up from germline, CDR1 is LNHDA and CDR2 is SQIVND (reference sequence). The CDR3 loop reads CASSWTGANTGELFF. In DNA form, the CDR3 reads TGTGCCAGTAGTTGGACAGGGGCGAACACCGGGGAGCTGTTTTTT.

The chain uses TRBV9 and TRBJ1-1, with D hard to call. The CDR3 has 13 residues. CDR1 is SGDLS, CDR2 YYNGEE, per germline. Trimming took off 1 base at V and 3 bases at J, with 7 bases between the two ends. The CDR3, as DNA: TGTGCCAGCAGCGTATCAGGTTACACTGAAGCTTTCTTT. This encodes CASSVSGYTEAFF. Full variable domain (remainder filled in from reference TRBV9 and TRBJ1-1): DSGVTQTPKHLITATGQRVTLRCSPRSGDLSVYWYQQSLDQGLQFLIQYYNGEERAKGNILERFSAQQFPDLHSELNLSSLELGDSALYFCASSVSGYTEAFFGQGTRLTVV.

The chain uses TRBV5-6 and TRBJ2-3; tentatively, D is TRBD2 (6 bases). CDR1 is SGHDT, CDR2 YYEEEE, per germline. The ends were cut back, 7 bases at V and 4 bases at J, with 16 bases in the middle. The CDR3 sequence is 14 residues long. The CDR3 region is CASRAGIEADTQYF. CDR3 bases: TGTGCCAGCCGAGCGGGTATTGAAGCAGATACGCAGTATTTT.

This chain uses TRBV7-3 with TRBJ1-6; tentative D call: TRBD1 (5 bases). V was cut by 4 bases and J by 6 bases, with 10 bases left in between. Germline V gives CDR1 SGHTA, CDR2 FQGTGA. The CDR3 sequence is 14 residues long. DNA for the CDR3: TGTGCCAGCAGCTGGGGCAGTGTTAATTCACCCCTCCACTTT. It codes for CASSWGSVNSPLHF.

This clone has just a few counts. As DNA, the CDR3 is TGTGCCAGCAGTTTAGGACTCTCGGCTGAGCAGTTCTTC. This encodes CASSLGLSAEQFF. The V and J genes are TRBV28 and TRBJ2-1, with a possible D match to TRBD2 (5 bases). Trimming cost V 2 bases and J 9 bases, with 11 bases left between them. The CDR3 sequence is 13 residues long. CDR1 MDHEN and CDR2 SYDVKM come from the germline V gene.

This sequence joins TRBV5-1 and TRBJ1-3, with a possible D match to TRBD1 (6 bases). The germline V and J ends were trimmed by 2 bases and 0 bases, with 9 bases remaining between them. Germline CDR1 reads SGHRS; CDR2 reads YFSETQ. This CDR3 is 15 amino acids long. CDR3 sequence reads: CASSLQGSSGNTIYF. DNA of the CDR3: TGCGCCAGCAGCTTACAGGGATCCTCTGGAAACACCATATATTTT. The full variable domain, completed using reference TRBV5-1 and TRBJ1-3, is KAGVTQTPRYLIKTRGQQVTLSCSPISGHRSVSWYQQTPGQGLQFLFEYFSETQRNKGNFPGRFSGRQFSNSRSEMNVSTLELGDSALYLCASSLQGSSGNTIYFGEGSWLTVV.